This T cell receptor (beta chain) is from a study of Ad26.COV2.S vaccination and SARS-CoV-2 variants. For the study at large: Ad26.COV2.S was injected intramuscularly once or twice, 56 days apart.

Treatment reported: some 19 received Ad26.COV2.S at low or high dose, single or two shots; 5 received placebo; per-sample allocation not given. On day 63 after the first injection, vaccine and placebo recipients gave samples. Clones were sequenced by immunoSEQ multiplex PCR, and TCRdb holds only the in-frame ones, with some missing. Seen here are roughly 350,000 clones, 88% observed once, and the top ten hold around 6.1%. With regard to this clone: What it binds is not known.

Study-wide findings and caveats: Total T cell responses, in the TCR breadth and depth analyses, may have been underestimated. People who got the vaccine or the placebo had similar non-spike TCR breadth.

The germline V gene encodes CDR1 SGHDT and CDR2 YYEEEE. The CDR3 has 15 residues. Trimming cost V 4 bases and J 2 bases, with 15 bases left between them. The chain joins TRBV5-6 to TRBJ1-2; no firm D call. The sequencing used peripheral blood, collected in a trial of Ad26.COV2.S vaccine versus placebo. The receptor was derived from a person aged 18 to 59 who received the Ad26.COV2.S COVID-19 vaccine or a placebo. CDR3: CASSPGLVGNYGYTF. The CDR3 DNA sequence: TGTGCCAGCAGCCCCGGCTTGGTCGGGAACTATGGCTACACCTTC.